This T cell receptor (beta chain) was observed in a study of cytomegalovirus exposure and HLA in healthy donors. Whole-study results and caveats: Clusters of TCRs from the first cohort tended to co-occur in the 90 to 150 validation repertoires (as a later analysis found).

This clone was picked up a small number of times. Antigen specificity is unknown. One junction end does not reproduce the germline sequence, and a read error may be involved. CDR3 size: 15 residues. In germline, CDR1 is GTSNPN, CDR2 SVGIG (reference sequence). The method was immunoSEQ multiplex PCR; TCRdb's version includes in-frame clones alone and lacks a portion of them. There are hundreds of thousands of clones in the sample; roughly 88% occur only once, and 0.65% to 0.95% lies in the top ten. This chain joins TRBV30 and TRBJ2-7; 9 positions match TRBD1. Sequenced: PBMCs. The receptor's source is a woman aged 18-29 years in good health and CMV-seronegative. Here the CDR3 DNA reads TGTGCCTGGAGTGTACTCTTGGGTACAGGGGGCAAGAGGGACTTC. Translation gives CAWSVLLGTGGKRDF.